The sequence of this T cell receptor beta chain was determined in a study of OX40 agonist ivuxolimab in advanced cancers. About the research overall: A male proportion of approximately 80% was recorded, with mean age approximately 56 years and range about 23 to 90. It was permissible to have had prior anti-PD-1, anti-PD-L1 or anti-CTLA-4 therapy, and less than 45% had some.

Trimming removed 7 bases from V and 1 base from J; junction bases left unmatched: 8. This CDR3 has 15 amino acids. The V gene's germline CDR1 is MNHEY and CDR2 SVGAGI. Assay used: immunoSEQ multiplex PCR; TCRdb lists only in-frame clones, some missing. The sample comprises roughly 80,000 clones, around 80% of which are singletons, and approximately 1.7% rests with the top ten. With baseline, cycle 4 day 1, and cycle 7 day 1 as timepoints, blood was sampled. V gene TRBV6-5 combines with J gene TRBJ1-1; 8 bases match TRBD1. The sequencing used CD4+ or CD8+ T cells sorted from blood, collected in a trial of the OX40 agonist ivuxolimab. This TCR was recovered from an adult with an advanced solid tumor such as melanoma, head and neck, liver or kidney cancer. The CDR3 region is CASNPPGGRNTEAFF. CDR3 DNA: TGTGCCAGCAACCCTCCAGGGGGCAGGAACACTGAAGCTTTCTTT.